The clone carrying this T cell receptor beta chain was observed a single time. The germline V gene encodes CDR1 MDHEN and CDR2 SYDVKM. The V end lost 10 bases, the J end lost 1 base, and 8 bases lay between the germline ends. CDR3 length equals 12 residues. The data belong to a study of control samples from healthy donors and cancer patients. Assay used: immunoSEQ multiplex PCR; TCRdb lists only in-frame clones, some missing. Of over 100,000 clones listed, around 88% were seen once; the top ten hold 17%. This receptor was identified in a woman in her 50s in good health. The V call is TRBV28, the J call TRBJ1-5; possible D gene TRBD1, 5 bases. Sequencing used blood. CDR3 nucleotides: TGTGCCATAAGGGACAGCAATCAGCCCCAGCATTTT. Its translation is CAIRDSNQPQHF. Full variable domain (outside the CDR3, taken from reference TRBV28 and TRBJ1-5): DVKVTQSSRYLVKRTGEKVFLECVQDMDHENMFWYRQDPGLGLRLIYFSYDVKMKEKGDIPEGYSVSREKKERFSLILESASTNQTSMYLCAIRDSNQPQHFGDGTRLSIL.